This TCR beta chain stems from a study of T cell responses to AZD1222 COVID-19 vaccine. The overall study: Second-dose intervals near 4 or 12 weeks were combined. Study-wide findings and caveats: The donors showed a predominance of white British ancestry and of females, with possible underestimation of clonal diversity.

Sequenced by immunoSEQ multiplex PCR; TCRdb stores in-frame clones only, minus some. The sample holds about 180,000 clones, 80% to 90% seen once. CDR3 length equals 15 residues. Trimming cost V 7 bases and J 0 bases, with 12 bases left between them. Germline-derived CDR1 and CDR2 are SNHLY and FYNNEI. Remarks on this clone: Its antigen is still unknown.

This chain uses TRBV2 with TRBJ2-2; D may be TRBD1 (5 bases). The TCR originated in an adult in good health. The starting material was peripheral blood, obtained on day 0 of AZD1222 vaccination. DNA for the CDR3: TGTGCCAGCAAAAAAAGGACAACGAACACCGGGGAGCTGTTTTTT. It yields the protein CASKKRTTNTGELFF. Complete variable domain (other parts from reference TRBV2 and TRBJ2-2): EPEVTQTPSHQVTQMGQEVILRCVPISNHLYFYWYRQILGQKVEFLVSFYNNEISEKSEIFDDQFSVERPDGSNFTLKIRSTKLEDSAMYFCASKKRTTNTGELFFGEGSRLTVL.